This TCR beta chain originates from a study of shared clonotypes between healthy human individuals. The study's findings and limits: All-four-donor shared clonotypes had higher generation probabilities than non-shared clonotypes did.

V was shortened by 7 bases and J by 10 bases, with 23 bases between the two germline ends. The CDR3 length is 15 residues. The V gene's germline CDR1 is MNHNS and CDR2 SASEGT. To note about this clone: Its target is unknown.

Data came from immunoSEQ multiplex PCR; TCRdb stores just in-frame clones and leaves some out. The table includes some 2.1 million clones, roughly 96% detected once. The receptor was derived from a man aged 18 to 35 in good health. Sequencing used naive CD4+ T cells sorted from blood. Documented subset: CD45RA+ positively selected. The chain has TRBV6-1 and TRBJ2-4; a weak D match, TRBD2 (5 bases). The CDR3 sequence is CASNLSRRDSVIQYF. In DNA, the CDR3 is TGTGCCAGCAACCTCTCGAGACGGGATAGCGTTATTCAGTACTTC.